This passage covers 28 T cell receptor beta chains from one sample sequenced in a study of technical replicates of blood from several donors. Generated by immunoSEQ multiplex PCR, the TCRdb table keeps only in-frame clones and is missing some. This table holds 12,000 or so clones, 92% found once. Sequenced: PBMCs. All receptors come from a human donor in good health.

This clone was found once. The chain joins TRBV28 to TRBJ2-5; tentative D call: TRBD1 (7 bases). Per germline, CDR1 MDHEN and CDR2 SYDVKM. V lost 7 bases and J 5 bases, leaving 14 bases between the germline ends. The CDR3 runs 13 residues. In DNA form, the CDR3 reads TGTGCCAGCACCCCGACAGGGAGGGAGACCCAGTACTTC. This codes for CASTPTGRETQYF. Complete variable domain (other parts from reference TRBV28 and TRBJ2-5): DVKVTQSSRYLVKRTGEKVFLECVQDMDHENMFWYRQDPGLGLRLIYFSYDVKMKEKGDIPEGYSVSREKKERFSLILESASTNQTSMYLCASTPTGRETQYFGPGTRLLVL.

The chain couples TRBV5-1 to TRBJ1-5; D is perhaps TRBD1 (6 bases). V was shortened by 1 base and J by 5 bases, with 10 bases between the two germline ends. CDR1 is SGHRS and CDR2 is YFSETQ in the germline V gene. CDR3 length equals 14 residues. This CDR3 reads CASSLRAGDQPQHF. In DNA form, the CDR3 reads TGCGCCAGCAGCTTGCGGGCAGGGGATCAGCCCCAGCATTTT.

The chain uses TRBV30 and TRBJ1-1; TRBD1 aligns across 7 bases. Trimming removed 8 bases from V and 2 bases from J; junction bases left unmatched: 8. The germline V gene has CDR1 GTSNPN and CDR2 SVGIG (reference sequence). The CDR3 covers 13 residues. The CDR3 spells CAADRASNTEAFF. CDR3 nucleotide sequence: TGTGCCGCCGACAGGGCTAGTAACACTGAAGCTTTCTTT.

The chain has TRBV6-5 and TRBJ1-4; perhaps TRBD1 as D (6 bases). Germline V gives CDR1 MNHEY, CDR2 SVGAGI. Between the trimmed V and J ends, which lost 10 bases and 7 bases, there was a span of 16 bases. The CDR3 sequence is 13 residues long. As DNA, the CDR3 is TGTGCCACCAAACAGGGCCTCGTTGAAAAACTGTTTTTT. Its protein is CATKQGLVEKLFF.

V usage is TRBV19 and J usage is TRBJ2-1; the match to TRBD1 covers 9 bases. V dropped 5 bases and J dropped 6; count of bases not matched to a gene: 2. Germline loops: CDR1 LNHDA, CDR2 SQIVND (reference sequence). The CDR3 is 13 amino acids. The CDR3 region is CASSVQGANEQFF. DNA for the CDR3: TGTGCCAGTAGTGTACAGGGGGCCAATGAGCAGTTCTTC.

Here the CDR3 reads CASSLERGKAFF. CDR3 in DNA: TGCGCCAGCAGCTTGGAACGGGGTAAAGCTTTCTTT. The chain links TRBV5-1 to TRBJ1-1; no clear D gene. This CDR3 contains 12 residues. The germline CDR1 and CDR2 sequences are SGHRS and YFSETQ. V dropped 0 bases and J dropped 9 bases, with 9 bases sitting between them.

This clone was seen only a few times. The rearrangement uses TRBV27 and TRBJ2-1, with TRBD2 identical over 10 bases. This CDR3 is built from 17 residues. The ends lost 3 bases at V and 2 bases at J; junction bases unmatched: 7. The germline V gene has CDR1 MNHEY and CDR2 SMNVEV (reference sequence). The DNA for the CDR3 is TGTGCCAGCAGTTTCCCCGGACTAGCGGAGGCCTACAATGAGCAGTTCTTC. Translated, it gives CASSFPGLAEAYNEQFF.

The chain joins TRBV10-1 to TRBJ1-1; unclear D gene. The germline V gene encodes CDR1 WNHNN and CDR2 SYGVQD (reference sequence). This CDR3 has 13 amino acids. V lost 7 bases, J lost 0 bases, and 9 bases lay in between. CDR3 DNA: TGCGCCAGCAAATTACAGCTGAACACTGAAGCTTTCTTT. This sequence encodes CASKLQLNTEAFF.

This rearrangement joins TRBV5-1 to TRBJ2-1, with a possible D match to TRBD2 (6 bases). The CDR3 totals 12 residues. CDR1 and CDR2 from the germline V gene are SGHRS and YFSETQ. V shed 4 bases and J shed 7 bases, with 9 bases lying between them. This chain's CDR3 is CASSPSENEQFF. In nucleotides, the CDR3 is TGCGCCAGCAGCCCTAGCGAAAATGAGCAGTTCTTC.

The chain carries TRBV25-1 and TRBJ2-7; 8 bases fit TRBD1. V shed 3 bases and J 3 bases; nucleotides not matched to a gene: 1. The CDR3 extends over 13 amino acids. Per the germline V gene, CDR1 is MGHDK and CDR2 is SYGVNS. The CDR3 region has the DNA TGTGCCAGCAGTGACGACAGGGGCTACGAGCAGTACTTC. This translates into CASSDDRGYEQYF.

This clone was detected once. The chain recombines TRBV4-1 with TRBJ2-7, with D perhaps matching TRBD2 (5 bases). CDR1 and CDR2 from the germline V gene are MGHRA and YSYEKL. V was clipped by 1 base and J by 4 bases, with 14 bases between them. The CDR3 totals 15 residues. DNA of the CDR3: TGCGCCAGCAGCCAAGTGGAAGGGAGTTCGTACGAGCAGTACTTC. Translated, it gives CASSQVEGSSYEQYF.

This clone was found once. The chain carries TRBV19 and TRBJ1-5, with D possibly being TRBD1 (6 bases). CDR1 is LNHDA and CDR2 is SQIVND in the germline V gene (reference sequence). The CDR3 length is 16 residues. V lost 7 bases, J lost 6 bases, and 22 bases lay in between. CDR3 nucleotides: TGTGCCAGTAATGATCAACCAGGGGTAGGAGGTCAGCCCCAGCATTTT. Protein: CASNDQPGVGGQPQHF.

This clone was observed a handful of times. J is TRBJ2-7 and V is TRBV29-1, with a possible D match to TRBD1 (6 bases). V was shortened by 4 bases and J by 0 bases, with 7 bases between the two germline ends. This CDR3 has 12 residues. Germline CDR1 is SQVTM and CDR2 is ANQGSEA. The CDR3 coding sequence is TGCAGCGTTGGGGACAACTCCTACGAGCAGTACTTC. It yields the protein CSVGDNSYEQYF.

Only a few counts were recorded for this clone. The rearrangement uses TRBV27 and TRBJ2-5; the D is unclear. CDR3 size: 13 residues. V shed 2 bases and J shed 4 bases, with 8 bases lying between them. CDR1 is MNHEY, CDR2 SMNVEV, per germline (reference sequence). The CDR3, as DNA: TGTGCCAGCAGTTTACGAGGATTAGAGACCCAGTACTTC. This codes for CASSLRGLETQYF.

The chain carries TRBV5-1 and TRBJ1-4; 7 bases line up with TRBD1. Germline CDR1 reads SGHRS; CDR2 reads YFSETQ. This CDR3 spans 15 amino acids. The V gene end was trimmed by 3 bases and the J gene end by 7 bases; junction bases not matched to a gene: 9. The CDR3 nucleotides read TGCGCCAGCAGCTGGAGACAGGGATGGGGTGAAAAACTGTTTTTT. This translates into CASSWRQGWGEKLFF.

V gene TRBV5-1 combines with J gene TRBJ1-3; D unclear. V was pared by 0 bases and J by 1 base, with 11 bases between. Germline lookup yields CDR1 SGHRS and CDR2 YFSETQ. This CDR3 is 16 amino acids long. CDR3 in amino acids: CASSLEPGGSGNTIYF. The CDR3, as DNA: TGCGCCAGCAGCTTGGAACCGGGAGGGTCTGGAAACACCATATATTTT.

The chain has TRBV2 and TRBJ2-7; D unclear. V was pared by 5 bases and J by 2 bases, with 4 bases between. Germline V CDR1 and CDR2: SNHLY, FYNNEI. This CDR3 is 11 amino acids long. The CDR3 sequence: CASSQTYEQYF. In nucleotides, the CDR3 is TGTGCCAGCAGTCAGACCTACGAGCAGTACTTC.

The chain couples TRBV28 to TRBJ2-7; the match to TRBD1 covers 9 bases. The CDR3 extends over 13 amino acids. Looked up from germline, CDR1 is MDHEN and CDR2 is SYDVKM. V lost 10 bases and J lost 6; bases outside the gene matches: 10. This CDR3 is CATTGTGFSEQYF. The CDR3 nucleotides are TGTGCCACTACCGGGACAGGGTTCTCCGAGCAGTACTTC.

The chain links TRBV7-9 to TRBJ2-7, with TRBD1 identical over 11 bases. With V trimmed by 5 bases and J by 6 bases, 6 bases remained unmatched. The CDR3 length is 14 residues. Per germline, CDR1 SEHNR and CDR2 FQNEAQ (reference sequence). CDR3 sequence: CASSTGQGASEQYF. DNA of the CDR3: TGTGCCAGCAGCACCGGACAGGGGGCGAGCGAGCAGTACTTC.

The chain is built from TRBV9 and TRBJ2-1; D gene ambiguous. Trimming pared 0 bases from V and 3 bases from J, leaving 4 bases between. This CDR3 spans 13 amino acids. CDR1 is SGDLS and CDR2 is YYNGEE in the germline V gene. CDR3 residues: CASSVASYNEQFF. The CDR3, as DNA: TGTGCCAGCAGCGTAGCGAGCTACAATGAGCAGTTCTTC.

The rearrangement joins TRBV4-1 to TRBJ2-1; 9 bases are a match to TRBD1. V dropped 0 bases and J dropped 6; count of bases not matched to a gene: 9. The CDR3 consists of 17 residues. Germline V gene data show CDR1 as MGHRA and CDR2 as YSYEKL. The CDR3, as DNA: TGCGCCAGCAGCCAAGATCCGGGACAGGGAGTCCCCAATGAGCAGTTCTTC. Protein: CASSQDPGQGVPNEQFF.

The CDR3 reads CASSLNLFTSGNQETQYF. The CDR3 nucleotides read TGTGCCAGCAGTTTAAACTTGTTTACTAGCGGGAACCAAGAGACCCAGTACTTC. The chain is built from TRBV28 and TRBJ2-5; 10 bases fit TRBD2. V shed 2 bases, J shed 0 bases, and the junction held 9 bases outside the gene matches. CDR3 length: 18 amino acids. Germline V CDR1 and CDR2: MDHEN, SYDVKM.

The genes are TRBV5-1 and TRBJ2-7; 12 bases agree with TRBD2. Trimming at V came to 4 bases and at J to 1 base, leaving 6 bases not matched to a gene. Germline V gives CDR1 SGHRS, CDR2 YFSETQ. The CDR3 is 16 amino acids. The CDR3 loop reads CASSPSGLAGSYEQYF. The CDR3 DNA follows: TGCGCCAGCAGCCCCTCCGGACTAGCGGGATCCTACGAGCAGTACTTC.

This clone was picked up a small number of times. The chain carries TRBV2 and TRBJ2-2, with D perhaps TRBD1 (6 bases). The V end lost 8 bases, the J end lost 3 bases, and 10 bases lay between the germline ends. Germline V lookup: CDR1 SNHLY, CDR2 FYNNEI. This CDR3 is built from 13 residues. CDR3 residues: CASQTGYTGELFF. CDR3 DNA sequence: TGTGCCAGCCAGACAGGCTACACCGGGGAGCTGTTTTTT.

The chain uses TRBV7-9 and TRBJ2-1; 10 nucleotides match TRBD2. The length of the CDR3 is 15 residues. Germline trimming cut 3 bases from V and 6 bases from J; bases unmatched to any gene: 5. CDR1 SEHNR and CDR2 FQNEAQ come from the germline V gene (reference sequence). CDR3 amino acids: CASSFLAGVSNEQFF. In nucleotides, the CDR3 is TGTGCCAGCAGCTTCCTAGCGGGAGTTAGCAATGAGCAGTTCTTC.

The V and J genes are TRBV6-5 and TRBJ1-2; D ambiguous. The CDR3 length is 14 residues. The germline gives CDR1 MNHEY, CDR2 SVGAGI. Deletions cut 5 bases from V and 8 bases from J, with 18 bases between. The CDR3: CASSPSWGGNGYTF. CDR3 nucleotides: TGTGCCAGCAGTCCATCTTGGGGAGGGAACGGCTACACCTTC.

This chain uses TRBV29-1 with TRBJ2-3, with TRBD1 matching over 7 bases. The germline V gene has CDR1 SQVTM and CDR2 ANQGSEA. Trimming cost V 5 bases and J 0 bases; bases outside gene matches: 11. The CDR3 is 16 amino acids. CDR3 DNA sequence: TGCAGCGTTTCCCTCCGACAGGGACCTAGCACAGATACGCAGTATTTT. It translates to CSVSLRQGPSTDTQYF.

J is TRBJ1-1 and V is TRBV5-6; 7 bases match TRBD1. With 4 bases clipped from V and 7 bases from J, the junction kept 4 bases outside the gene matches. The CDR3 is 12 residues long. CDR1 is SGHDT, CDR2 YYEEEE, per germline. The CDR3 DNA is TGTGCCAGCAGCACCAGACAGGGTGAAGCTTTCTTT. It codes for CASSTRQGEAFF.